The source of this T cell receptor (beta chain) is a study of blood T cell repertoires in COVID-19. Study context: Some COVID-19 samples were acute and others convalescent; all came from the United States, Italy and Spain. PBMCs, B-cell-depleted T cells, or T cells were the source of the cDNA or gDNA that made up the material.

This CDR3 has 13 amino acids. Germline V gene lookup returns CDR1 MNHEY and CDR2 SVGAGI. Trimming shortened V by 6 bases and J by 0 bases, and 8 bases separated the two germline ends. Assay: immunoSEQ multiplex PCR; the TCRdb copy retains only in-frame clones and omits some. The sample has around 220,000 clones; 75% to 85% are singletons. The origin of this receptor is a woman aged 80 or over with COVID-19, enrolled during active disease. The V and J genes are TRBV6-5 and TRBJ1-1; no reliable D call. Sequencing input: peripheral blood. The CDR3 sequence is CASRGGMNTEAFF. The CDR3 DNA sequence: TGTGCCAGCAGGGGAGGTATGAACACTGAAGCTTTCTTT.